The 8 T cell receptor beta chains presented below share a single source sample, sequenced in a study of OX40 agonist ivuxolimab in advanced cancers. Libraries were prepared by immunoSEQ multiplex PCR; TCRdb keeps only in-frame clonotypes and omits some of them. This sample has 50,000 to 65,000 clones, with 70% to 90% found just once. The sample consisted of CD4+ or CD8+ T cells sorted from blood, taken in a trial of the OX40 agonist ivuxolimab. The source of these receptors is an adult with an advanced solid tumor such as melanoma, head and neck, liver or kidney cancer.

V usage is TRBV19 and J usage is TRBJ1-1, with TRBD1 matching 7 bases. J gave up 0 bases and V 6 bases, and 4 bases lay outside the gene matches. The CDR3 totals 14 residues. Germline V lookup: CDR1 LNHDA, CDR2 SQIVND (reference sequence). The CDR3, as DNA: TGTGCCAGTAGGACAGGGACGATGAACACTGAAGCTTTCTTT. It codes for CASRTGTMNTEAFF.

V is TRBV4-1 and J is TRBJ2-7; D may be TRBD2 (5 bases). V was pared by 0 bases and J by 2 bases, with 14 bases between. The CDR3 contains 16 residues. CDR1 and CDR2 from the germline V gene are MGHRA and YSYEKL. The CDR3 is CASSQDSGRGTYEQYF. In DNA form, the CDR3 reads TGCGCCAGCAGCCAAGATTCGGGGAGAGGGACCTACGAGCAGTACTTC.

The chain carries TRBV12-5 and TRBJ1-4, with 7 bases lining up with TRBD1. Looked up from germline, CDR1 is LGHNT and CDR2 is FRNRAP. The CDR3 has 15 residues. The V segment lost 1 base and the J segment 4 bases; nucleotides outside the gene matches: 3. This chain's CDR3 is CASGLGQGSNEKLFF. CDR3 DNA sequence: TGTGCTAGTGGTTTGGGACAGGGCAGTAATGAAAAACTGTTTTTT.

The chain employs TRBV30 and TRBJ1-1, with 8 bases fitting TRBD1. Trimming took 8 bases from V and 1 from J; bases not matched to a gene: 3. The CDR3 runs to 12 residues. Germline CDR1 is GTSNPN and CDR2 is SVGIG (reference sequence). The CDR3: CARQGSNTEAFF. The CDR3 DNA is TGTGCCAGACAGGGGTCGAACACTGAAGCTTTCTTT.

By frequency in the sample, this clone is medium-sized. The genes are TRBV29-1 and TRBJ2-7, with D possibly called TRBD1 or TRBD2 (5 bases each). CDR1 SQVTM and CDR2 ANQGSEA come from the germline V gene. The CDR3 is 11 amino acids. V was cut by 7 bases and J by 6 bases, with 13 bases left in between. In DNA, the CDR3 is TGCAGCGCCGTGAAGGGGAGCGAGCAGTACTTC. Its translation: CSAVKGSEQYF.

For the CDR3, the DNA is TGTGCCAGCAGCCCGGGACTAGCCAGGGGCAATGAGCAGTTCTTC. Translated, it gives CASSPGLARGNEQFF. The V gene is TRBV7-3, the J gene TRBJ2-1; TRBD2 matches 9 bases. The CDR3 runs 15 residues. Germline V gives CDR1 SGHTA, CDR2 FQGTGA. Trimming removed 5 bases from V and 6 bases from J; junction bases left unmatched: 8.

A few counts support this clone. The J gene is TRBJ1-2, the V gene TRBV5-4; TRBD1 agrees at 12 bases. The CDR3 is made up of 15 amino acids. Looked up from germline, CDR1 is SGHNT and CDR2 is YYREEE (reference sequence). Losses at the gene ends were 5 bases for V and 6 bases for J; bases not matched to a gene: 8. The CDR3 sequence: CASSSPGQGANGYTF. The DNA for the CDR3 is TGTGCCAGCAGTTCTCCGGGACAGGGGGCTAATGGCTACACCTTC.

Only a few counts were recorded for this clone. V gene TRBV28 combines with J gene TRBJ2-1; D not resolved. V lost 6 bases and J 2 bases, leaving 2 bases between the germline ends. CDR3 length: 11 amino acids. The germline V gene has CDR1 MDHEN and CDR2 SYDVKM. CDR3 sequence (DNA): TGTGCCAGCAGCCCCTACAATGAGCAGTTCTTC. It translates to CASSPYNEQFF.